This passage covers 29 T cell receptor beta chains from one sample sequenced in a study of identical twins. TCRdb recomputed calls from the 5' RACE reads with MiXCR, one row per CDR3 protein. The sample lists about 900,000 distinct CDR3 sequences, roughly an eighth occurring once. The same specimen was also included in a second study, on yellow fever vaccine responses in identical twins.

Material: PBMCs. The source of these receptors is a woman aged 18-29 years in good health.

This sequence joins TRBV20-1 and TRBJ2-3, with 13 bases lining up with TRBD2. CDR3 length equals 16 residues. Looked up from germline, CDR1 is DFQATT and CDR2 is SNEGSKA (reference sequence). V was pared by 3 bases and J by 4 bases, with 7 bases of the junction left unmatched. The CDR3 DNA follows: TGCAGTGCTAGCCTCCTTACTAGCGGGAGGGCAGATACGCAGTATTTT. It codes for CSASLLTSGRADTQYF.

The J gene is TRBJ2-4, the V gene TRBV29-1; D ambiguous. Germline V lookup: CDR1 SQVTM, CDR2 ANQGSEA. This CDR3 contains 15 residues. V dropped 0 bases and J dropped 0 bases, with 9 bases sitting between them. CDR3 sequence: CSVEDPRLAKNIQYF. CDR3 DNA: TGCAGCGTTGAAGATCCCCGTTTAGCCAAAAACATTCAGTACTTC.

The rearrangement joins TRBV12-3 or TRBV12-4 to TRBJ2-1; D is uncertain. V lost 10 bases to trimming and J lost 5 bases, with 18 bases between them. This CDR3 region has 14 residues. The CDR3 region is CATSSRLLDNEQFF. The CDR3 DNA is TGTGCCACCTCGTCCCGACTCTTGGACAATGAGCAGTTCTTC.

This clonotype appeared a few times. This chain uses TRBV19 with TRBJ2-5; D might be TRBD1 or TRBD2, each matching 5 bases. Germline CDR1 LNHDA, CDR2 SQIVND (reference sequence). The CDR3 is 14 amino acids. The V and J ends lost 7 bases and 4 bases respectively, with 16 bases between them. In DNA form, the CDR3 reads TGTGCCAGTATCCCAAAGGCTGGGGGAGAGACCCAGTACTTC. This sequence encodes CASIPKAGGETQYF.

There are a few counts of this clonotype. The chain combines TRBV12-3 or TRBV12-4 with TRBJ2-7, with D perhaps matching TRBD2 (5 bases). The CDR3 runs to 13 residues. V was pared by 8 bases and J by 0 bases, with 11 bases between. CDR3 sequence: CASRAVSSYEQYF. In nucleotides, the CDR3 is TGTGCCAGCCGAGCGGTGAGCTCCTACGAGCAGTACTTC.

This sequence joins TRBV6-6 and TRBJ2-1, with D unresolved. V was pared by 7 bases and J by 2 bases, with 9 bases between. Germline V gene sequence: CDR1 MNHNY, CDR2 SVGAGI (reference sequence). The CDR3 is 13 amino acids. CDR3 sequence reads: CASMEKTYNEQFF. The CDR3 DNA reads as TGTGCCAGCATGGAGAAAACCTACAATGAGCAGTTCTTC.

The J gene is TRBJ2-3, the V gene TRBV2; D is uncertain. The CDR3 is made up of 13 amino acids. The ends were cut back, 4 bases at V and 8 bases at J, with 13 bases in the middle. In germline, CDR1 is SNHLY, CDR2 FYNNEI. The CDR3 sequence is CASSVAPVGTQYF. The CDR3 DNA follows: TGTGCCAGCAGTGTGGCCCCAGTGGGTACGCAGTATTTT.

This chain's CDR3 is CASSDGTASKAFF. CDR3 sequence (DNA): TGCGCCAGCAGCGACGGGACGGCGAGTAAGGCTTTCTTT. V usage is TRBV5-1 and J usage is TRBJ1-1, with D maybe TRBD1 (5 bases). The CDR3 contains 13 residues. The V and J ends lost 4 bases and 11 bases respectively, with 18 bases between them. The germline CDR1 and CDR2 sequences are SGHRS and YFSETQ.

This clonotype was counted a few times. The rearrangement uses TRBV7-8 and TRBJ2-1; 9 bases agree with TRBD2. With 7 bases clipped from V and 5 bases from J, the junction kept 15 bases outside the gene matches. Germline CDR1 reads SGHVS; CDR2 reads FQNEAQ. This CDR3 contains 17 residues. The CDR3 loop is CASTDSRRLAENNEQFF. The CDR3 DNA is TGTGCCAGCACCGATAGCAGGAGACTAGCGGAAAACAATGAGCAGTTCTTC.

This clonotype was seen a few times. At one of its ends the junction is not consistent with the germline gene, which may arise from a read error. The V call is TRBV19, the J call TRBJ1-1; D not certain. CDR3 length: 11 amino acids. From germline, CDR1 is LNHDA and CDR2 SQIVND (reference sequence). The CDR3 coding sequence is TGCGCCAGCATGGGGAGCACTGAAGCTTTCTTT. It yields the protein CASMGSTEAFF.

The chain recombines TRBV10-3 with TRBJ2-3, with D perhaps TRBD1 (6 bases). The CDR3 is made up of 12 amino acids. Germline CDR1 ENHRY, CDR2 SYGVKD. Trimming removed 6 bases at V and 6 bases at J, with 10 bases between. CDR3 amino acids: CAIRSQGDTQYF. Here the CDR3 DNA reads TGTGCCATCAGAAGTCAGGGGGATACGCAGTATTTT.

In this sample, this clonotype turned up a few times. This rearrangement joins TRBV6-1 to TRBJ2-1; 11 bases match TRBD2. This CDR3 has 15 residues. V shed 8 bases and J 10 bases; nucleotides not matched to a gene: 13. The V gene's germline CDR1 is MNHNS and CDR2 SASEGT. CDR3 protein: CASGLLAGGLPEQFF. The DNA for the CDR3 is TGTGCCAGCGGCCTCCTAGCGGGGGGACTCCCGGAGCAGTTCTTC.

J is TRBJ2-1 and V is TRBV2, with D possibly TRBD1 on 6 matching bases. With 6 bases removed from V and 9 bases from J, the gap between germline ends came to 15 bases. The germline gives CDR1 SNHLY, CDR2 FYNNEI. The CDR3 sequence is 13 residues long. The CDR3 DNA sequence: TGTGCCAGCAGGGTTCAGGGGATGGGTGAGCAGTTCTTC. Its translation: CASRVQGMGEQFF.

V and J are TRBV4-2 and TRBJ2-1; D perhaps matches TRBD2 (6 bases). The CDR3 sequence is 19 residues long. The germline CDR1 and CDR2 sequences are LGHNA and YNFKEQ. The V end was cut by 1 base, the J end by 6 bases, with 25 bases between. The chain's CDR3 is CASSQVRLGASVTSNEQFF. For the CDR3, the DNA is TGTGCCAGCAGCCAAGTACGACTAGGGGCTAGCGTCACTTCCAATGAGCAGTTCTTC.

This clonotype was seen more than once but under ten times. The chain has TRBV6-1 and TRBJ2-1; 14 positions match TRBD2. This CDR3 spans 16 amino acids. From germline, CDR1 is MNHNS and CDR2 SASEGT. V lost 7 bases, J lost 8 bases, and 10 bases stayed unmatched. The CDR3, as DNA: TGTGCCAGCAAGAGACTAGCGGGGGGGCTTGTGGATGAGCAGTTCTTC. It translates to CASKRLAGGLVDEQFF.

This clonotype was seen many times. This chain links TRBV12-3 or TRBV12-4 with TRBJ2-5, with D hard to call. CDR3 size: 10 residues. V shed 3 bases and J shed 5 bases, with 1 base lying between them. CDR3 region: CASSFETQYF. CDR3 nucleotides: TGTGCCAGCAGTTTTGAGACCCAGTACTTC.

V is TRBV3-1 and J is TRBJ2-7, with D tentatively TRBD2 (6 bases). Trimming took 2 bases from V and 5 from J, leaving 13 bases between them. The CDR3 extends over 14 amino acids. Germline-derived CDR1 and CDR2 are LGHDT and YNNKEL (reference sequence). The CDR3 loop reads CASSQLGGGNEQYF. Here the CDR3 DNA reads TGTGCCAGCAGCCAACTGGGAGGAGGCAACGAGCAGTACTTC.

The V and J genes are TRBV20-1 and TRBJ2-3; 10 nucleotides match TRBD2. The CDR3 runs 16 residues. In germline, CDR1 is DFQATT, CDR2 SNEGSKA (reference sequence). With V trimmed by 3 bases and J by 0 bases, 6 bases remained unmatched. CDR3 residues: CSARGSGRASTDTQYF. DNA of the CDR3: TGCAGTGCTAGGGGGAGCGGGAGGGCCAGCACAGATACGCAGTATTTT.

This clonotype was observed many times. The chain is built from TRBV12-3 or TRBV12-4 and TRBJ2-2; possibly TRBD2 for D (7 bases). CDR3 size: 19 residues. Trimming stripped 6 bases from V and 2 bases from J, with 25 bases between. CDR3 in DNA: TGTGCCAGCAGCCGCTATTCGGGCGCGGCGGGGGCAAACACCGGGGAGCTGTTTTTT. This encodes CASSRYSGAAGANTGELFF.

Many counts were recorded for this clonotype. The CDR3 here is CASTSGGGNEQFF. DNA for the CDR3: TGTGCCAGCACTAGCGGGGGGGGGAATGAGCAGTTCTTC. The chain joins TRBV12-3 or TRBV12-4 to TRBJ2-1; 12 nucleotides align to TRBD2. V lost 7 bases to trimming and J lost 7 bases; unmatched junction nucleotides: 2. The CDR3 is 13 amino acids.

This clonotype was picked up a small number of times. V usage is TRBV2 and J usage is TRBJ2-1; a possible D gene is TRBD2 (5 bases). Germline-derived CDR1 and CDR2 are SNHLY and FYNNEI. The CDR3 extends over 14 amino acids. V was cut by 3 bases and J by 6 bases, with 12 bases left in between. The CDR3 sequence is CASSDQLLGNEQFF. The CDR3 region has the DNA TGTGCCAGCAGTGACCAACTACTAGGCAATGAGCAGTTCTTC.

This clonotype came up a few times. V and J are TRBV14 and TRBJ2-5; TRBD2 might be the D (6 bases). The V gene lost 8 bases and the J gene lost 4 bases, with 20 bases spanning the gap. Germline CDR1 is SGHDN and CDR2 is FVKESK. The CDR3 runs 15 residues. The CDR3 nucleotides read TGTGCCAGCGCCGCGTGGGGGGAGAGGCGAGAGACCCAGTACTTC. The encoded protein is CASAAWGERRETQYF.

The chain combines TRBV6-5 with TRBJ2-1; unclear D gene. Trimming removed 0 bases at V and 1 base at J, with 13 bases between. This CDR3 has 17 amino acids. The germline V gene encodes CDR1 MNHEY and CDR2 SVGAGI. The CDR3 DNA sequence: TGTGCCAGCAGTTACTCCCCCCCCGGAAATTCCTACAATGAGCAGTTCTTC. As protein: CASSYSPPGNSYNEQFF.

The chain carries TRBV14 and TRBJ2-3; D may match TRBD1 or TRBD2 (5 bases each). CDR1 is SGHDN, CDR2 FVKESK, per germline. The V and J ends lost 2 bases and 6 bases respectively, with 12 bases between them. This CDR3 is built from 14 residues. The CDR3 nucleotides read TGTGCCAGCAGCCAACGGGACCCCAGGGATACGCAGTATTTT. It is translated as CASSQRDPRDTQYF.

The rearrangement uses TRBV29-1 and TRBJ2-5; the D is unclear. Germline V CDR1 and CDR2: SQVTM, ANQGSEA. The CDR3 contains 12 residues. V shed 3 bases and J shed 0 bases, with 5 bases lying between them. CDR3 protein: CSVEGNQETQYF. The CDR3 DNA sequence: TGCAGCGTTGAGGGAAACCAAGAGACCCAGTACTTC. Full variable domain (outside the CDR3, taken from reference TRBV29-1 and TRBJ2-5): SAVISQKPSRDICQRGTSLTIQCQVDSQVTMMFWYRQQPGQSLTLIATANQGSEATYESGFVIDKFPISRPNLTFSTLTVSNMSPEDSSIYLCSVEGNQETQYFGPGTRLLVL.

The chain links TRBV5-1 to TRBJ2-5; D is possibly TRBD2 (5 bases). This CDR3 region has 12 residues. V shed 5 bases and J shed 1 base, with 6 bases lying between them. Germline CDR1 reads SGHRS; CDR2 reads YFSETQ. The CDR3 coding sequence is TGCGCCAGCAGGAGGGTCCAAGAGACCCAGTACTTC. Its protein is CASRRVQETQYF.

The chain couples TRBV10-2 to TRBJ2-7; D is ambiguous. V shed 2 bases and J shed 6 bases, with 17 bases lying between them. From germline, CDR1 is WSHSY and CDR2 SAAADI. The CDR3 has 15 residues. For the CDR3, the DNA is TGCGCCAGCAGTGAGAGAAGGTTCCAGCCTTCCGAGCAGTACTTC. Its translation: CASSERRFQPSEQYF.

The gene calls are TRBV11-2 and TRBJ1-2; D is possibly TRBD1 (6 bases). The V end was cut by 3 bases, the J end by 5 bases, with 19 bases between. Per the germline V gene, CDR1 is SGHAT and CDR2 is FQNNGV. CDR3 length: 16 amino acids. The CDR3 region has the DNA TGTGCCAGCAGCTTGGCGGACAGACTAGTTCCTTATGGCTACACCTTC. Translating gives CASSLADRLVPYGYTF.

This chain joins TRBV25-1 and TRBJ2-3; TRBD1 agrees at 12 bases. J lost 4 bases, V lost 5 bases, and 7 bases had no gene match. This CDR3 is built from 16 residues. Germline V lookup: CDR1 MGHDK, CDR2 SYGVNS. The CDR3 nucleotides are TGTGCCAGCAGTAGGGGGACAGGGGGCGCGGCAGATACGCAGTATTTT. It specifies CASSRGTGGAADTQYF.